The 17 T cell receptor beta chains in this list originate from one sample, sequenced in a study of shared clonotypes between healthy human individuals. TCRdb's copy holds only in-frame clones and misses some; the assay was immunoSEQ multiplex PCR. The sample yields 1,400,000 or so clones, approximately 98.5% seen once. Sequencing was performed on naive CD4+ T cells sorted from blood. Subset reported: CD45RA+ positively selected. The receptor set was obtained from a man aged 30 to 39 in good health.

This sequence joins TRBV10-1 and TRBJ2-2, with D tentatively TRBD1 (6 bases). Per germline, CDR1 WNHNN and CDR2 SYGVQD (reference sequence). CDR3 size: 18 residues. Trimming stripped 0 bases from V and 1 base from J, with 15 bases between. The CDR3, as DNA: TGCGCCAGCAGTGAGTCTCTCGGCAGGGGAGTGAACACCGGGGAGCTGTTTTTT. Its protein product is CASSESLGRGVNTGELFF.

This chain links TRBV6-1 with TRBJ1-5; no clear D gene. This CDR3 is 11 amino acids long. V dropped 6 bases and J dropped 4 bases, with 4 bases sitting between them. Germline values: CDR1 MNHNS, CDR2 SASEGT. The DNA of the CDR3 is TGTGCCAGCAGGGAGAATCAGCCCCAGCATTTT. It encodes CASRENQPQHF.

This sequence joins TRBV28 and TRBJ2-5; unclear D gene. Germline values: CDR1 MDHEN, CDR2 SYDVKM. The CDR3 has 12 residues. With 8 bases removed from V and 5 bases from J, the gap between germline ends came to 12 bases. In DNA form, the CDR3 reads TGTGCCAGCGGGCCCAGTTGGGAGACCCAGTACTTC. This sequence encodes CASGPSWETQYF. Based on the CDR3 plus reference TRBV28 and TRBJ2-5, the full variable domain is DVKVTQSSRYLVKRTGEKVFLECVQDMDHENMFWYRQDPGLGLRLIYFSYDVKMKEKGDIPEGYSVSREKKERFSLILESASTNQTSMYLCASGPSWETQYFGPGTRLLVL.

This chain joins TRBV5-4 and TRBJ2-5; D not resolved. Germline CDR1 is SGHNT and CDR2 is YYREEE (reference sequence). CDR3 length: 11 residues. V shed 4 bases and J shed 5 bases, with 6 bases lying between them. The CDR3 protein is CASSKTETQYF. CDR3 nucleotide sequence: TGTGCCAGCAGCAAGACGGAGACCCAGTACTTC. The entire variable domain, with the rest obtained from reference TRBV5-4 and TRBJ2-5, is as follows: ETGVTQSPTHLIKTRGQQVTLRCSSQSGHNTVSWYQQALGQGPQFIFQYYREEENGRGNFPPRFSGLQFPNYSSELNVNALELDDSALYLCASSKTETQYFGPGTRLLVL.

CDR3 nucleotides: TGCGCCAGCAGTGAAGGAGGAGTTTCGGATACGCAGTATTTT. Its translation: CASSEGGVSDTQYF. The chain has TRBV10-1 and TRBJ2-3; maybe TRBD2 (5 bases). Germline CDR1 and CDR2: WNHNN and SYGVQD (reference sequence). Trimming took off 3 bases at V and 6 bases at J, with 13 bases between the two ends. The CDR3 totals 14 residues.

The V gene is TRBV7-2, the J gene TRBJ2-1, with 8 bases that match TRBD1. The CDR3 loop spans 16 amino acids. CDR1 and CDR2 from the germline V gene are SGHTA and FQGNSA. Trimming removed 1 base from V and 2 bases from J; junction bases left unmatched: 4. CDR3 residues: CASSLGGTGAYNEQFF. CDR3 sequence (DNA): TGTGCCAGCAGCTTAGGCGGGACAGGTGCCTACAATGAGCAGTTCTTC.

This clone came up once. In DNA form, the CDR3 reads TGTGCCTGGACGGGGAATCAGCCCCAGCATTTT. It translates to CAWTGNQPQHF. The rearrangement joins TRBV30 to TRBJ1-5; D is undetermined. CDR1 and CDR2 (germline): GTSNPN, SVGIG (reference sequence). The CDR3 runs 11 residues. V was trimmed by 4 bases and J by 4 bases, leaving 5 bases between them. The full variable domain, rest sourced from reference TRBV30 and TRBJ1-5, is SQTIHQWPATLVQPVGSPLSLECTVEGTSNPNLYWYRQAAGRGLQLLFYSVGIGQISSEVPQNLSASRPQDRQFILSSKKLLLSDSGFYLCAWTGNQPQHFGDGTRLSIL.

The rearrangement joins TRBV2 to TRBJ2-7; D gene unclear. This CDR3 spans 13 amino acids. CDR1 SNHLY and CDR2 FYNNEI come from the germline V gene. V was shortened by 2 bases and J by 6 bases, with 11 bases between the two germline ends. The CDR3 DNA reads TGTGCCAGCAGTGAAAGCCCGACGCGCGAGCAGTACTTC. Translated, it gives CASSESPTREQYF.

This sequence joins TRBV18 and TRBJ1-1; D unresolved. The CDR3 sequence is 15 residues long. Trimming stripped 3 bases from V and 0 bases from J, with 11 bases between. The germline gives CDR1 KGHSH, CDR2 LQKENI. The CDR3 loop reads CASSPSTRMNTEAFF. The CDR3 nucleotides read TGTGCCAGCTCACCTTCGACAAGGATGAACACTGAAGCTTTCTTT.

V gene TRBV9 combines with J gene TRBJ1-1; no clear D gene. This CDR3 has 15 residues. V was pared by 0 bases and J by 4 bases, with 13 bases between. From germline, CDR1 is SGDLS and CDR2 YYNGEE. The CDR3 spells CASSVGPTTGTEAFF. The CDR3 region has the DNA TGTGCCAGCAGCGTAGGGCCTACCACGGGCACTGAAGCTTTCTTT. Based on the CDR3 plus reference TRBV9 and TRBJ1-1, the full variable domain is DSGVTQTPKHLITATGQRVTLRCSPRSGDLSVYWYQQSLDQGLQFLIQYYNGEERAKGNILERFSAQQFPDLHSELNLSSLELGDSALYFCASSVGPTTGTEAFFGQGTRLTVV.

The rearrangement joins TRBV18 to TRBJ2-5; possible D gene TRBD2, 5 bases. The germline V and J ends were trimmed by 2 bases and 5 bases, with 12 bases remaining between them. The CDR3 runs 14 residues. Germline V lookup: CDR1 KGHSH, CDR2 LQKENI. In nucleotides, the CDR3 is TGTGCCAGCTCACCAAACGGGGAGTGGGAGACCCAGTACTTC. It yields the protein CASSPNGEWETQYF.

The rearrangement links TRBV15 to TRBJ2-1; 10 nucleotides line up with TRBD2. After removal of 2 bases from V and 4 bases from J, the junction contained 5 bases not matched to a gene. This CDR3 is built from 16 residues. Germline CDR1 is LNHNV and CDR2 is YYDKDF (reference sequence). The CDR3 here is CATSRLGLADYNEQFF. In nucleotides, the CDR3 is TGTGCCACCAGCAGATTAGGACTAGCGGATTACAATGAGCAGTTCTTC.

This chain joins TRBV5-4 and TRBJ1-4; 9 nucleotides agree with TRBD1. Germline V gene data show CDR1 as SGHNT and CDR2 as YYREEE (reference sequence). V shed 2 bases, J shed 3 bases, and the junction held 11 bases outside the gene matches. This CDR3 has 18 residues. The CDR3 here is CASSFGTGIQLPNEKLFF. CDR3 nucleotides: TGTGCCAGCAGCTTTGGGACAGGGATTCAGTTGCCTAATGAAAAACTGTTTTTT.

This rearrangement joins TRBV7-9 to TRBJ1-5; 9 nucleotides match TRBD1. Trimming took 4 bases from V and 6 from J; bases not matched to a gene: 10. The length of the CDR3 is 16 residues. CDR1 and CDR2 from the germline V gene are SEHNR and FQNEAQ (reference sequence). As DNA, the CDR3 is TGTGCCAGCAGCTCCTCCGGGGGACAGGGAAGTCAGCCCCAGCATTTT. This codes for CASSSSGGQGSQPQHF.

This chain uses TRBV5-1 with TRBJ2-7, with TRBD2 as a possible D gene (5 bases). Trimming shortened V by 0 bases and J by 2 bases, and 9 bases separated the two germline ends. Germline CDR1 is SGHRS and CDR2 is YFSETQ. The CDR3 consists of 14 residues. The CDR3 coding sequence is TGCGCCAGCAGCTTGGCCGGACTTCCCTACGAGCAGTACTTC. This encodes CASSLAGLPYEQYF.

About this clone itself: Sequence at one end of the junction differs from germline and may be a read error. This chain uses TRBV27 with TRBJ2-5; 14 positions match TRBD2. The CDR3 runs to 18 residues. Germline V gene sequence: CDR1 MNHEY, CDR2 SMNVEV (reference sequence). In DNA, the CDR3 is TGTGCCAGCAGTGTATCGGGACTAGCGGGAGTTCCGGTAGAGACCCAGTACTTC. The encoded protein is CASSVSGLAGVPVETQYF.

The chain uses TRBV28 and TRBJ2-7; no firm D call. The length of the CDR3 is 10 residues. Trimming left V 6 bases short and J 6 bases short, with 6 bases between. Germline loops: CDR1 MDHEN, CDR2 SYDVKM. Here the CDR3 reads CASSKVEQYF. CDR3 coding DNA: TGTGCCAGCAGCAAAGTCGAGCAGTACTTC.